One sample yielded the 7 T cell receptor beta chains listed below, sequenced in a study of patients and donors after allogeneic stem cell transplantation. MiXCR, applied by TCRdb to the RT-PCR reads, yields one record per CDR3 protein. The sample includes about a million distinct CDR3 sequences, 18% of them seen just once. Sequencing was done on a sample of blood, either unsorted or a sorted T cell fraction (not recorded which). Source of these receptors: a human donor who was either an allogeneic HSCT recipient or a stem cell or donor lymphocyte infusion donor (not recorded which). It is not recorded whose cells these are; they may come from a transplant donor.

The CDR3 DNA sequence: TGTGCCAGTAGTTCAACGGGGGGCCAAAACACCGGGGAGCTGTTTTTT. Its translation: CASSSTGGQNTGELFF. This chain uses TRBV19 with TRBJ2-2; weak D call: TRBD2 (7 bases). The CDR3 consists of 16 residues. The V gene's germline CDR1 is LNHDA and CDR2 SQIVND (reference sequence). Trimming stripped 5 bases from V and 2 bases from J, with 15 bases between.

This clonotype was observed many times. This chain uses TRBV29-1 with TRBJ2-1; D is perhaps TRBD2 (6 bases). Germline V CDR1 and CDR2: SQVTM, ANQGSEA. The V end lost 3 bases, the J end lost 4 bases, and 10 bases lay between the germline ends. The CDR3 is made up of 13 amino acids. The CDR3 protein is CSVETGEYNEQFF. CDR3 coding DNA: TGCAGCGTTGAGACGGGAGAGTACAATGAGCAGTTCTTC.

This chain links TRBV20-1 with TRBJ2-5, with D possibly TRBD1 on 6 matching bases. This CDR3 spans 15 amino acids. The germline gives CDR1 DFQATT, CDR2 SNEGSKA (reference sequence). Trimming shortened V by 5 bases and J by 4 bases, and 20 bases separated the two germline ends. CDR3 nucleotide sequence: TGCAGTGCTGGGGTTGGACTGGGGGCCAGAGAGACCCAGTACTTC. It codes for CSAGVGLGARETQYF.

This sequence joins TRBV5-1 and TRBJ1-4; a possible D gene is TRBD1 (6 bases). The V and J ends lost 0 bases and 4 bases respectively, with 7 bases between them. There are 14 residues in the CDR3. From germline, CDR1 is SGHRS and CDR2 YFSETQ. The CDR3 DNA reads TGCGCCAGCAGCTTGGTAGGGGGTAATGAAAAACTGTTTTTT. Encoded protein: CASSLVGGNEKLFF.

This clonotype was picked up a small number of times. The chain couples TRBV4-3 to TRBJ2-1; weak D call: TRBD1 (6 bases). Trimming shortened V by 0 bases and J by 1 base, and 10 bases separated the two germline ends. The germline CDR1 and CDR2 sequences are LGHNA and YSLEER. The CDR3 consists of 16 residues. The CDR3 reads CASSQDRRGSYNEQFF. DNA of the CDR3: TGCGCCAGCAGCCAAGATCGTAGGGGGTCCTACAATGAGCAGTTCTTC.

This clonotype was seen a few times. The V gene is TRBV29-1, the J gene TRBJ1-1; D gene ambiguous. Germline V CDR1 and CDR2: SQVTM, ANQGSEA. V lost 4 bases, J lost 10 bases, and 16 bases lay in between. The CDR3 has 12 amino acids. CDR3 DNA: TGCAGCGTTGTTAGGCCACCGGGTGGAGCTTTCTTT. Amino acid sequence: CSVVRPPGGAFF.

This clonotype has a handful of counts. The V gene is TRBV7-2, the J gene TRBJ1-5; TRBD1 aligns across 9 bases. V lost 3 bases, J lost 1 base, and 7 bases stayed unmatched. The V gene's germline CDR1 is SGHTA and CDR2 FQGNSA. The CDR3 length is 17 residues. The CDR3 bases are TGTGCCAGCAGCTTTACGGGGACAGGGTCCAGCAATCAGCCCCAGCATTTT. It yields the protein CASSFTGTGSSNQPQHF.